Below, one T cell receptor beta chain is given with its context. What it binds is not known. Clones were sequenced by immunoSEQ multiplex PCR, and TCRdb holds only the in-frame ones, with some missing. The sample consists of fewer than 130,000 clones, around 94% of them appearing once. These data belong to a study of T cell responses to AZD1222 COVID-19 vaccine. Study findings and constraints: Reportedly, close to half of spike-specific TCRs are directed against unmutated variant regions. A mostly white British donor set with more females was recruited, and clonal diversity was possibly underestimated.

The sequenced sample was peripheral blood, obtained on day 0 of AZD1222 vaccination. This receptor was identified in an adult in good health.

This CDR3 is CASSPRTSGRTDTQYF. CDR3 nucleotide sequence: TGTGCCAGTAGTCCCCGGACTAGCGGGAGGACAGATACGCAGTATTTT. The rearrangement uses TRBV19 and TRBJ2-3; 14 positions agree with TRBD2. The CDR3 loop spans 16 amino acids. Trimming cost V 5 bases and J 3 bases; bases outside gene matches: 4. The V gene's germline CDR1 is LNHDA and CDR2 SQIVND (reference sequence).